This is a list of T cell receptor beta chains from one sample in a study of blood T cell repertoires in COVID-19. Using immunoSEQ multiplex PCR, the repertoire was profiled, and TCRdb retains in-frame clones only, with some absent. The sample includes some 48,000 clones, around 84% seen only once; the top ten take approximately 7.1%. Source material: peripheral blood. The receptors stem from a human donor in a cohort sampled during active COVID-19. Each CDR3 is given without its conserved first and last residue. Each record gives: J gene, V gene, CDR3 protein.

>TRBJ1-5|TRBV6-5
ASRTGVNYNQPQH
>TRBJ2-7|TRBV27
ASSLGGTFYEQY
>TRBJ2-5|TRBV6-2/TRBV6-3
ASSTQGKGVYQETQY
>TRBJ2-3|TRBV6-5
ASSFLGTGRLDTQY
>TRBJ1-3|TRBV19
ASRGGFSGNTIY
>TRBJ2-7|TRBV2
ASRQGAGYEQY
>TRBJ2-1|TRBV7-2
ASSTLDYPREQF
>TRBJ2-1|TRBV11-1
ASSLGTNEQF
>TRBJ2-7|TRBV19
ASSIQGVDYYEQY
>TRBJ1-1|TRBV13
ASSLQGRMNTEAF
>TRBJ2-3|TRBV28
ASSLYPTDTQY
>TRBJ2-1|TRBV7-6
ASSSDRGTLNEQF
>TRBJ2-7|TRBV15
ATSRGLAGPYEQY
>TRBJ2-1|TRBV6-2/TRBV6-3
ASSSLGGDEQF
>TRBJ2-5|TRBV5-1
ASSLYGSGETQY
>TRBJ1-2|TRBV5-6
ASSLERFGYGYT
>TRBJ1-1|TRBV28
ASTKGGVVGNTEAF
>TRBJ2-7|TRBV11-3
ASSFGGPYEQY
>TRBJ2-4|TRBV12-5
ASGSDLAKNIQY
>TRBJ2-7|TRBV27
ASRPTSYSYEQY
>TRBJ2-6|TRBV28
ASSRGSGANVLT
>TRBJ2-2|TRBV10-3
AIRGQGATGELF
>TRBJ2-1|TRBV9
ASSDHRTSGHNEQF
>TRBJ2-7|TRBV7-2
ASSAGGGAYEQY
>TRBJ2-1|TRBV28
ASGSQRAYNEQF
>TRBJ1-4|TRBV29-1
SASTGQGGKLF
>TRBJ1-3|TRBV19
ASSIQQSLTRPEGGSGNTIY
>TRBJ2-1|TRBV20-1
SASAPLSGRALGEQF
>TRBJ1-5|TRBV15
ATSYRGSNQPQH
>TRBJ2-7|TRBV21-1
ASTSEFSYEQY
>TRBJ2-2|TRBV20-1
SASQGTSDKGELF
>TRBJ1-5|TRBV5-6
ASSTRRDRGNSQPQH
>TRBJ1-1|TRBV3-1/TRBV3-2
ASSQLRDRGGTEAF
>TRBJ1-3|TRBV7-2
ASSLIGVGNTIY
>TRBJ1-1|TRBV7-9
ASSSWEGTEAF
>TRBJ1-4|TRBV28
ASSSETYTDRAVLF
>TRBJ2-5|TRBV6-2/TRBV6-3
ASSYTRQAETQY
>TRBJ1-4|TRBV13
ASRNTAGGGEKLF
>TRBJ2-1|TRBV5-1
ASSSRGGRKNEQF
>TRBJ2-5|TRBV30
AWTGKETQY
>TRBJ2-6|TRBV7-3
ASSLTRTGGRSGANVLT
>TRBJ2-2|TRBV4-2
ASSQDYWTTTTQTGELF
>TRBJ2-7|TRBV12-5
ASGFPRKDREGSSYEQY
>TRBJ2-7|TRBV20-1
SASGTGYEQY
>TRBJ1-1|TRBV20-1
SASDRLGGTEAF
>TRBJ2-2|TRBV12-2
ASRSLFTGELF
>TRBJ2-5|TRBV7-9
ASSFGGETQY
>TRBJ1-1|TRBV24-1
ATSGIGNRDTEAF
>TRBJ2-7|TRBV9
ASSVAAGQVYEQY
>TRBJ2-1|TRBV2
ASSESGVKQF
>TRBJ2-1|TRBV6-6
ASSYVENNEQF
>TRBJ2-7|TRBV6-2/TRBV6-3
ASSHRDYEQY
>TRBJ2-6|TRBV9
ASSDRQGEVTGANVLT